The sequence of this T cell receptor (beta chain) was determined in a study of regulatory T cells in long-lasting Graves disease. This CDR3 contains 14 residues. The germline V and J ends were trimmed by 5 bases and 6 bases, with 13 bases remaining between them. Germline V CDR1 and CDR2: KGHDR, SFDVKD. Assembly of TCR beta libraries relied on iRepertoire HTBI primers together with Arm-PCR of CDR3 regions. TCRdb fed the multiplex PCR reads into MiXCR, producing one record per CDR3 protein. The table shows roughly 450,000 distinct CDR3 sequences, with around 21% occurring only once. The table lists this clonotype with many counts. Indicated time point: persistent/refractory GD, antithyroid drugs over 5 years with positive TRAb. The TCR library used RNA extracted from PBMCs.

The chain is built from TRBV24-1 and TRBJ1-5; D gene ambiguous. The clonotype was recovered from a female donor with Graves disease. Sequencing used peripheral blood mononuclear cells (PBMCs), obtained when the disease was refractory, from a patient treated with antithyroid drugs. CDR3 nucleotide sequence: TGTGCCACCAGTGGAGAGGGCGGAGGTCAGCCCCAGCATTTT. Protein: CATSGEGGGQPQHF.